These 7 T cell receptor beta chains were sequenced from one sample in a study of cytomegalovirus exposure and HLA in healthy donors. A multiplex PCR was run with 60 Vbeta primers and 13 Jbeta primers. The repertoire was sequenced with immunoSEQ multiplex PCR; TCRdb's copy has only in-frame clones and lacks some. The data contain roughly 98,000 clones, around 74% of them singletons. Sequences were obtained from PBMCs. The origin of the receptors is a woman aged 65 to 85 in good health and CMV-seropositive.

This clone was counted once. The V call is TRBV28, the J call TRBJ1-4; D gene unclear. Trimming left V 7 bases short and J 0 bases short, with 6 bases between. CDR3 length: 13 residues. CDR1 and CDR2 (germline): MDHEN, SYDVKM. Here the CDR3 reads CASTYSTNEKLFF. Written as DNA, the CDR3 is TGTGCCAGCACCTATTCAACTAATGAAAAACTGTTTTTT. Filled out from reference TRBV28 and TRBJ1-4, the complete variable domain reads DVKVTQSSRYLVKRTGEKVFLECVQDMDHENMFWYRQDPGLGLRLIYFSYDVKMKEKGDIPEGYSVSREKKERFSLILESASTNQTSMYLCASTYSTNEKLFFGSGTQLSVL.

This chain uses TRBV19 with TRBJ1-2; D might be TRBD1 (5 bases). This CDR3 region has 14 residues. CDR1 is LNHDA and CDR2 is SQIVND in the germline V gene (reference sequence). The germline V and J ends were trimmed by 7 bases and 1 base, with 13 bases remaining between them. Here the CDR3 DNA reads TGTGCCAGTATCCTTAGAAGGGGTAACTATGGCTACACCTTC. Translated, it gives CASILRRGNYGYTF. Together with reference TRBV19 and TRBJ1-2, the CDR3 gives the full variable domain: DGGITQSPKYLFRKEGQNVTLSCEQNLNHDAMYWYRQDPGQGLRLIYYSQIVNDFQKGDIAEGYSVSREKKESFPLTVTSAQKNPTAFYLCASILRRGNYGYTFGSGTRLTVV.

This chain links TRBV6-5 with TRBJ2-7, with D uncertain. The CDR3 runs 11 residues. V was cut by 4 bases and J by 2 bases, with 3 bases left in between. Germline V gene lookup returns CDR1 MNHEY and CDR2 SVGAGI. CDR3 protein: CASSSTYEQYF. In nucleotides, the CDR3 is TGTGCCAGCAGTTCAACCTACGAGCAGTACTTC.

This chain joins TRBV7-9 and TRBJ1-2; a weak D match, TRBD1 (6 bases). The CDR3 is 15 amino acids. Looked up from germline, CDR1 is SEHNR and CDR2 is FQNEAQ (reference sequence). The germline V and J ends were trimmed by 5 bases and 7 bases, with 20 bases remaining between them. Here the CDR3 DNA reads TGTGCCAGCAGCCGCATTTCAACAGGGTTGCGTGGCTACACCTTC. The encoded protein is CASSRISTGLRGYTF.

The V call is TRBV30, the J call TRBJ2-7; tentative D call: TRBD2 (6 bases). Per the germline V gene, CDR1 is GTSNPN and CDR2 is SVGIG (reference sequence). Between the trimmed V and J ends, which lost 4 bases and 0 bases, there was a span of 13 bases. This CDR3 region has 14 residues. This chain's CDR3 is CAWKPPSASYEQYF. The DNA for the CDR3 is TGTGCCTGGAAACCGCCTAGCGCCTCCTACGAGCAGTACTTC. Full variable domain (outside the CDR3, taken from reference TRBV30 and TRBJ2-7): SQTIHQWPATLVQPVGSPLSLECTVEGTSNPNLYWYRQAAGRGLQLLFYSVGIGQISSEVPQNLSASRPQDRQFILSSKKLLLSDSGFYLCAWKPPSASYEQYFGPGTRLTVT.

This clone appeared a single time. The chain combines TRBV9 with TRBJ1-3; TRBD1 matches 8 bases. The CDR3 has 16 amino acids. CDR1 and CDR2 (germline): SGDLS, YYNGEE. J lost 0 bases, V lost 1 base, and 3 bases had no gene match. The CDR3 region is CASSVTDRASGNTIYF. CDR3 sequence (DNA): TGTGCCAGCAGCGTAACGGACAGGGCCTCTGGAAACACCATATATTTT.

In its sample, this clone was seen a few times. The chain links TRBV19 to TRBJ2-1; 11 bases agree with TRBD1. This CDR3 has 15 amino acids. Unmatched junction bases numbered 13, after V lost 9 bases and J lost 9 bases. Germline CDR1 is LNHDA and CDR2 is SQIVND (reference sequence). The CDR3 DNA reads TGTGCCAGCTCCGTCACTTCCGGGACAGGGGGTGAGCAGTTCTTC. Its protein product is CASSVTSGTGGEQFF.